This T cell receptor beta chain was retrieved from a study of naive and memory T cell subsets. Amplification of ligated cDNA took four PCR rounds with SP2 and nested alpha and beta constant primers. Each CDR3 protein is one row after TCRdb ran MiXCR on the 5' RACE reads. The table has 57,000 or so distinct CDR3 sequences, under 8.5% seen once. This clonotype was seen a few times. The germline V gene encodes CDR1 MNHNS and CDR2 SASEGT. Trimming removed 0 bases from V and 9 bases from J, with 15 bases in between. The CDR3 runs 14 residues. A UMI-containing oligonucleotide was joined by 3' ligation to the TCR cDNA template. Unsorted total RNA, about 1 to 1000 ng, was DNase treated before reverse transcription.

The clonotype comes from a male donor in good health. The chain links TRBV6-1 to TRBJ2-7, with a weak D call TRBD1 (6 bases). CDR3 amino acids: CASSEAPGTHGQYF. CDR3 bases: TGTGCCAGCAGTGAAGCGCCAGGGACACACGGGCAGTACTTC.